This is a list of T cell receptor beta chains from one sample in a study of T cells in Graves' hyperthyroidism and ophthalmopathy. A single record per CDR3 protein comes from TCRdb applying MiXCR to the multiplex PCR reads. The sample lists some 560,000 distinct CDR3 sequences, roughly 15% seen once, with approximately 15% in the top ten. The source material was blood. These TCRs come from a woman aged 35 to 49 with Graves' hyperthyroidism. Each CDR3 is given with its conserved first and last residue. A D gene is named only where the DNA matches it firmly. Clone sizes are given selectively: once, few, many, or a class where the clone is expanded.

many TRBJ1-5 TRBV28 . 20 CASSLNPLWGDPERNQPQHF TGTGCCAGCAGTTTAAACCCACTATGGGGGGACCCAGAGAGGAATCAGCCCCAGCATTTT
many TRBJ2-3 TRBV24-1 TRBD2 16 CATSDRSGSVTDTQYF TGTGCCACCAGTGACCGAAGCGGGAGTGTCACAGATACGCAGTATTTT
. TRBJ1-4 TRBV5-1 . 17 CASSRGPGPGNNEKLFF TGCGCCAGCAGCCGGGGCCCAGGGCCGGGGAATAATGAAAAACTGTTTTTT
many TRBJ2-2 TRBV5-1 . 16 CASSLVGAPNTGELFF TGCGCCAGCAGCTTGGTTGGGGCCCCGAACACCGGGGAGCTGTTTTTT
many TRBJ2-3 TRBV6-2/TRBV6-3 . 15 CASSYSAASTDTQYF TGTGCCAGCAGTTACTCAGCGGCTAGCACAGATACGCAGTATTTT
. TRBJ2-1 TRBV7-2 TRBD2 16 CASSPRTSDHPNEQFF TGTGCCAGCAGCCCTAGGACTAGCGACCATCCCAATGAGCAGTTCTTC
many TRBJ2-7 TRBV27 . 13 CASSGGPSYEQYF TGTGCCAGCAGTGGCGGGCCCTCCTACGAGCAGTACTTC
few TRBJ1-4 TRBV7-2 . 15 CASSPRTGYGEKLFF TGTGCCAGCAGCCCCCGAACAGGGTATGGAGAAAAACTGTTTTTT
few TRBJ2-7 TRBV29-1 TRBD2 13 CSVTGTSGYEQYF TGCAGCGTTACCGGGACTAGCGGATACGAGCAGTACTTC
. TRBJ1-3 TRBV5-1 . 15 CASSLEDFGGNTIYF TGCGCCAGCAGTCTGGAGGATTTCGGTGGAAACACCATATATTTT
many TRBJ2-7 TRBV12-3/TRBV12-4 . 14 CASQGGIWPYEQYF TGTGCCTCACAGGGGGGGATTTGGCCCTACGAGCAGTACTTC
many TRBJ2-5 TRBV28 TRBD2 14 CASSSSSGGETQYF TGTGCCAGCAGTTCGTCTAGCGGAGGGGAGACCCAGTACTTC
many TRBJ2-5 TRBV30 . 13 CAWSPTYQETQYF TGTGCCTGGAGTCCTACGTACCAAGAGACCCAGTACTTC
many TRBJ2-1 TRBV28 TRBD2 14 CASKLAGGFNEQFF TGTGCCAGCAAGCTAGCGGGAGGATTCAATGAGCAGTTCTTC
once TRBJ2-1 TRBV12-3/TRBV12-4 TRBD1 15 CASSLDRGSHNEQFF TGTGCCAGCAGCTTAGACAGGGGTTCTCACAATGAGCAGTTCTTC
. TRBJ1-1 TRBV29-1 TRBD1 11 CSVPTGGWGFF TGCAGCGTTCCTACAGGGGGCTGGGGTTTCTTT
few TRBJ2-7 TRBV6-1 TRBD1 15 CASSEFTGVYNEQYF TGTGCCAGCAGTGAATTCACAGGGGTCTACAATGAGCAGTACTTC
. TRBJ1-6 TRBV28 . 13 CASSITGLSPLHF TGTGCCAGCAGTATAACAGGTTTATCACCCCTCCACTTT
few TRBJ2-3 TRBV11-3 . 16 CASSQAGTSSTDTQYF TGTGCCAGCAGCCAAGCAGGGACGTCTAGCACAGATACGCAGTATTTT
. TRBJ2-3 TRBV5-1 TRBD2 14 CASRQLAVTDTQYF TGCGCCAGCAGGCAACTAGCGGTCACAGATACGCAGTATTTT
. TRBJ2-7 TRBV20-1 TRBD2 16 CSASVPGGGLSYEQYF TGCAGTGCTAGTGTACCGGGGGGGGGGCTCTCCTACGAGCAGTACTTC